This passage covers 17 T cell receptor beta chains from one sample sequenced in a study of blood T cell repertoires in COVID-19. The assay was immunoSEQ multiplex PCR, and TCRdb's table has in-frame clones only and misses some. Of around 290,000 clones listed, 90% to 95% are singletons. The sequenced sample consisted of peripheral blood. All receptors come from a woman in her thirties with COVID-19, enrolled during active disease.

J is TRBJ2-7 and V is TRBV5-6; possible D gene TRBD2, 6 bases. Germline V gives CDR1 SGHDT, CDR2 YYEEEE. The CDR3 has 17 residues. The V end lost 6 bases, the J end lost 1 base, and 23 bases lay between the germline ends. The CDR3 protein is CASTKGRGTMVSYEQYF. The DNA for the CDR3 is TGTGCCAGCACCAAGGGACGGGGGACCATGGTATCCTACGAGCAGTACTTC.

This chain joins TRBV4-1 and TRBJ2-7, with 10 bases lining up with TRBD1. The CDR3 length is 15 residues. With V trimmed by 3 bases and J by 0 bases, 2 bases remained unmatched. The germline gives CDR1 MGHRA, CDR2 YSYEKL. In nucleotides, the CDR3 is TGCGCCAGCAGCCAGGGGACAGGGGCCTCCTACGAGCAGTACTTC. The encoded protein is CASSQGTGASYEQYF.

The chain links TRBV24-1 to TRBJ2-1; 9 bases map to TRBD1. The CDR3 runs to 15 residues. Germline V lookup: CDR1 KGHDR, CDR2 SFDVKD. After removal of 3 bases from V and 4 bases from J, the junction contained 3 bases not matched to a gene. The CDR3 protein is CATSDPGTGYNEQFF. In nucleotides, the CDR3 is TGTGCCACCAGTGATCCTGGGACAGGGTACAATGAGCAGTTCTTC.

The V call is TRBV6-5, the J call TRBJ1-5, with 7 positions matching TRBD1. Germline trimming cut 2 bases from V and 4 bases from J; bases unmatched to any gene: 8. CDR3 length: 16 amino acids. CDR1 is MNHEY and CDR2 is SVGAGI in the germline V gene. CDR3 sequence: CASSYPNARGNQPQHF. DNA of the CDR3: TGTGCCAGCAGTTACCCCAACGCCAGGGGGAATCAGCCCCAGCATTTT.

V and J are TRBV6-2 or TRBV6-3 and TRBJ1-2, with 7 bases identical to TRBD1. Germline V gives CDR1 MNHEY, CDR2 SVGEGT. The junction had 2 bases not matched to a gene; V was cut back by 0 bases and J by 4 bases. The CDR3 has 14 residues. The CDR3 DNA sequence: TGTGCCAGCAGTTACTCAGGGACAGTCTATGGCTACACCTTC. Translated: CASSYSGTVYGYTF.

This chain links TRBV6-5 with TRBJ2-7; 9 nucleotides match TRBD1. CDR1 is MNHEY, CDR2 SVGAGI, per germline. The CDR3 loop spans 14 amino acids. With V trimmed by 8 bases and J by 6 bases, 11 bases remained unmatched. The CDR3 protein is CASQNRDRVGEQYF. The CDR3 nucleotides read TGTGCCAGCCAAAACCGGGACAGGGTAGGCGAGCAGTACTTC.

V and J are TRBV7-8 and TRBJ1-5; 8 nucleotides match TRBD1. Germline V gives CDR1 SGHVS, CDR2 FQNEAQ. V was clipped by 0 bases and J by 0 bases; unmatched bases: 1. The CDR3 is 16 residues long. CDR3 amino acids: CASSLATGDSNQPQHF. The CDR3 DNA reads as TGTGCCAGCAGCTTAGCGACAGGGGATAGCAATCAGCCCCAGCATTTT.

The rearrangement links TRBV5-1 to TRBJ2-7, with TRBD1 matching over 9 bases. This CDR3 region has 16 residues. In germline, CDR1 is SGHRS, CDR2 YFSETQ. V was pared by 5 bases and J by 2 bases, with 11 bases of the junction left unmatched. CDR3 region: CASRSPTGDRAYEQYF. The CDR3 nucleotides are TGCGCCAGCAGATCGCCCACGGGGGACAGGGCCTACGAGCAGTACTTC.

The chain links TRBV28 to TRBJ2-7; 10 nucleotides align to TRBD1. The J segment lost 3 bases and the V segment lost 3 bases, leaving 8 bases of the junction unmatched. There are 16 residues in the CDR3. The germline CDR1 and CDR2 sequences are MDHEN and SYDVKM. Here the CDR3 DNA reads TGTGCCAGCAGTTTGGCGCCCCGGACAGGGGGCTACGAGCAGTACTTC. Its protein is CASSLAPRTGGYEQYF.

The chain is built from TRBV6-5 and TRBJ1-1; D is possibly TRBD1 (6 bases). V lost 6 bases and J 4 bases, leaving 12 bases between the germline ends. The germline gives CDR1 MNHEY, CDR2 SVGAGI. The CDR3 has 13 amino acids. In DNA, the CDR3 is TGTGCCAGCAGCCGACGGGGGGCCACTGAAGCTTTCTTT. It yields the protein CASSRRGATEAFF.

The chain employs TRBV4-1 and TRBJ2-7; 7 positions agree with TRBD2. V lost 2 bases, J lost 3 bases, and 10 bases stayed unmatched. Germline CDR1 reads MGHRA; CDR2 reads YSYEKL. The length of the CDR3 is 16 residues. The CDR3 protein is CASSQRTGTKDYEQYF. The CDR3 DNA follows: TGCGCCAGCAGCCAAAGAACCGGGACTAAGGACTACGAGCAGTACTTC.

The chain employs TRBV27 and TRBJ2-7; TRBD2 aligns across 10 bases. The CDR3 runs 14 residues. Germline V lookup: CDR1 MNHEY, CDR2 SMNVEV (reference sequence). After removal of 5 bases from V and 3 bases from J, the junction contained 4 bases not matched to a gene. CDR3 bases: TGTGCCAGCAGTCCCTGGACTAGCGGCTACGAGCAGTACTTC. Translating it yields CASSPWTSGYEQYF.

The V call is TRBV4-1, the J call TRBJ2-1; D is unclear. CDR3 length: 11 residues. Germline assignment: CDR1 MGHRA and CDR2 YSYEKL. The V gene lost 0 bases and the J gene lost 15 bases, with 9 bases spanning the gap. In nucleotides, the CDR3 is TGCGCCAGCAGCCAAGATAGTTCGAGGTTCTTC. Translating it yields CASSQDSSRFF.

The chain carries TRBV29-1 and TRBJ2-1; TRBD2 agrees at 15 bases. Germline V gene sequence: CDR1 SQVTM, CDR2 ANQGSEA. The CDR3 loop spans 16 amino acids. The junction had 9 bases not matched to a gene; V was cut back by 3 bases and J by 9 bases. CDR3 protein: CSVDVTGLAGGGEQFF. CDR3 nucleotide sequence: TGCAGCGTTGACGTGACGGGACTAGCGGGAGGAGGTGAGCAGTTCTTC.

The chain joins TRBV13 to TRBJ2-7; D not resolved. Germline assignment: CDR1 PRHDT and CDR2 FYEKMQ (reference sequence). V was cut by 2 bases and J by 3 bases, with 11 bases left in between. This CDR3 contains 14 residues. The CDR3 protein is CASSLTSKHYEQYF. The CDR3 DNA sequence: TGTGCCAGCAGCTTAACCTCGAAACACTACGAGCAGTACTTC.

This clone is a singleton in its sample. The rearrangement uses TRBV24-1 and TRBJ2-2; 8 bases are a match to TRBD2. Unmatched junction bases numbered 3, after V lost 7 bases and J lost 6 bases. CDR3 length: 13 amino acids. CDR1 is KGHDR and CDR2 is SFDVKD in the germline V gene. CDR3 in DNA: TGTGCCACCAGGGAGACTAGCGCCGGGGAGCTGTTTTTT. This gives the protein CATRETSAGELFF.

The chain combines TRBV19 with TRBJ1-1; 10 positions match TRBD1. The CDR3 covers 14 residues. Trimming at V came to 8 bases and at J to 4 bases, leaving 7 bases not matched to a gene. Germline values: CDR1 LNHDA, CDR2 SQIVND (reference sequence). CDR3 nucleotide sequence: TGTGCCAGTGAATGGGGACAGGGGTCCACTGAAGCTTTCTTT. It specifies CASEWGQGSTEAFF. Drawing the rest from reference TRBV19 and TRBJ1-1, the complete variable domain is DGGITQSPKYLFRKEGQNVTLSCEQNLNHDAMYWYRQDPGQGLRLIYYSQIVNDFQKGDIAEGYSVSREKKESFPLTVTSAQKNPTAFYLCASEWGQGSTEAFFGQGTRLTVV.